This T cell receptor beta chain was sequenced for a study of patients and donors after allogeneic stem cell transplantation. This clonotype was seen just once. TCRdb recomputed calls from the RT-PCR reads with MiXCR, one row per CDR3 protein. The profile shows about 110,000 distinct CDR3 sequences, roughly 35% of them singletons. The CDR3 length is 15 residues. Looked up from germline, CDR1 is MDHEN and CDR2 is SYDVKM. The germline V and J ends were trimmed by 5 bases and 0 bases, with 8 bases remaining between them. Sequenced sample: blood, either unsorted or a sorted T cell fraction (not recorded which). The receptor was isolated from a human donor who was either an allogeneic HSCT recipient or a stem cell or donor lymphocyte infusion donor (not recorded which). It is not recorded whose cells these are; they may come from a transplant donor. V is TRBV28 and J is TRBJ2-6; no clear D gene. The CDR3 protein is CASSNSRSGANVLTF. The CDR3 nucleotides read TGTGCCAGCAGTAACAGTCGCTCTGGGGCCAACGTCCTGACTTTC.